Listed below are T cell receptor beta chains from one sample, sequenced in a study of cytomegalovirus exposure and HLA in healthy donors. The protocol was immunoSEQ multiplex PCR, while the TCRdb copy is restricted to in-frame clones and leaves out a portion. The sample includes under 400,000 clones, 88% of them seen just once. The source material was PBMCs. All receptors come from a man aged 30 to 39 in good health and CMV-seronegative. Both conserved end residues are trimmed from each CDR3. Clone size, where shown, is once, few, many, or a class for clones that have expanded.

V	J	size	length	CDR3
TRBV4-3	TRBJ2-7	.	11	ASSQGGTYEQY
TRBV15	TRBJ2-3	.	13	ATSSHLPGTDTQY
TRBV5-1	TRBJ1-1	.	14	ASSLLTGALNTEAF
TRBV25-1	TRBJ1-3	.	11	ASREGARNTIY
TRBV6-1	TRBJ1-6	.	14	ASSEGWTGHDSPLH
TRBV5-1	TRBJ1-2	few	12	ASSLGQQGRGYT
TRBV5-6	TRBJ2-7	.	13	ASSLGSDSSYEQY
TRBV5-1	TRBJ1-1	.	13	ASSLETAGSTEAF
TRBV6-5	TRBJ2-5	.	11	ATSIGARETQY
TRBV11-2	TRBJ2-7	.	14	ASSQEYGTGAYEQY
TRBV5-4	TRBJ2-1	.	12	ASSPLQGNNEQF
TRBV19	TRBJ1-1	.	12	ASSPIRVYTEAF
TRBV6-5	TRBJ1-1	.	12	ASSNDRGDTEAF
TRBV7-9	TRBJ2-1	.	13	ASSLAGARYNEQF
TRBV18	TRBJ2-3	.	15	ASSPGRGQARGDTQY
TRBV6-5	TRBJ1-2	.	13	ASTSWDRDIRGYT
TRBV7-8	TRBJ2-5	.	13	ASSFSQGAVETQY
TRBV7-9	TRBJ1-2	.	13	ASIGPGQPNYGYT
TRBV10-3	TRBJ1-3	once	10	AVLMRGNTIY
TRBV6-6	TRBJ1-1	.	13	ASKGGGEGGTEAF
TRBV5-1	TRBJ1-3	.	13	ASSLVGLSGNTIY
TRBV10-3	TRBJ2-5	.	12	AISDSDWQETQY
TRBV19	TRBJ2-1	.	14	ASSIGTGGTYNEQF
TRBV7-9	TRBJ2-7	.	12	ASSLAGQAYEQY
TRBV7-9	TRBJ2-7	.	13	ASSLPGSPYEEQY
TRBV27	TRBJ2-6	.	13	ASSLQVSGANVLT
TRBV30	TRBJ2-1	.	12	AWRKRGVYNEQF
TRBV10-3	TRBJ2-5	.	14	AISDSGQGAAETQY
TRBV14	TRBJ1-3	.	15	ASSQVRSITSGNTIY